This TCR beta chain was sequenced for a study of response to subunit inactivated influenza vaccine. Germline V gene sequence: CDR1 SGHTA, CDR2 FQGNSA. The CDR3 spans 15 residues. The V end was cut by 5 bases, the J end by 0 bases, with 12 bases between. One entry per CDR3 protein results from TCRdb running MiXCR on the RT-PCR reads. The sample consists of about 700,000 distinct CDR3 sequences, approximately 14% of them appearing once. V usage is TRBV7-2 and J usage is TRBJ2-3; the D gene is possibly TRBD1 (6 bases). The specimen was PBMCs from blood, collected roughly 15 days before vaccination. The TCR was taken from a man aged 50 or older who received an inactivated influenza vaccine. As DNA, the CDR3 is TGTGCCAGCAGCCCCCCCAGGGGTAGCACAGATACGCAGTATTTT. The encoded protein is CASSPPRGSTDTQYF.